The present T cell receptor beta chain was sequenced within a study of blood T cell repertoires in COVID-19. Background on the study: PBMCs, B-cell-depleted T cells, or T cells provided the cDNA or gDNA that made up the material.

The germline V gene has CDR1 SGHAT and CDR2 FQNNGV. Trimming stripped 0 bases from V and 6 bases from J, with 11 bases between. This CDR3 comprises 14 residues. Clones were sequenced by immunoSEQ multiplex PCR, and TCRdb holds only the in-frame ones, with some missing. This table holds under 300,000 clones, 75% to 90% found once. The chain has TRBV11-2 and TRBJ1-1; no reliable D call. The receptor's source is a middle-aged man who had recovered from COVID-19. Sequencing was done on a sample of PBMCs or T cells enriched from blood (not recorded which). CDR3 sequence reads: CASSLDRESAEAFF. For the CDR3, the DNA is TGTGCCAGCAGCTTAGATCGAGAATCCGCTGAAGCTTTCTTT.